This record covers a single T cell receptor beta chain. This clonotype was observed a few times. Which antigen it targets is not known. Per-base qualities were not stored, and no clone one base away is much larger. The data were taken from a study of Graves' ophthalmopathy and Graves' hyperthyroidism (dated by TCRdb to between 2017 and 2018). About the full investigation: Peripheral blood samples were taken at the time of initial diagnosis, before any treatment was given. Once sampling was done, hyperthyroidism patients were given methimazole at a starting dose of 30 mg daily, while ophthalmopathy patients were given high-dose intravenous methylprednisolone. In more than five hyperthyroidism patients, the T-cell repertoires found in thyroid tissue were compared with those found in blood. TCR beta repertoire signatures were used to distinguish Graves' ophthalmopathy from Graves' hyperthyroidism and to predict progression to ophthalmopathy. In total, 135 blood samples were TCR-sequenced: 43 ophthalmopathy, approximately 80 hyperthyroidism and about 17 hyperthyroidism-to-ophthalmopathy patients. For independent validation, a separate cohort was made up of fewer than 20 hyperthyroidism patients plus 17 patients who later progressed from hyperthyroidism to ophthalmopathy. For training and testing, the 100 or so patients in the discovery cohort were randomly divided in a 7:3 ratio. To explore V-J signatures that distinguish ophthalmopathy from hyperthyroidism, a discovery set of about a hundred patients was enrolled, made up of 40 to 45 with ophthalmopathy and around 60 with stable hyperthyroidism. Here is what the overall study found, with its caveats: Ophthalmopathy was separated from stable hyperthyroidism by the 13-signature model with around 88% sensitivity and about 81% specificity in cross-validation and with 80%/75% in the test set. In validation, the model predicted ophthalmopathy progression with over 60% sensitivity and roughly 72% specificity; roughly 12 predicted patients were CT-confirmed with GO in a median of 6.5 months. Among expanded thyroid clonotypes with frequency above 0.001, most also showed up in blood, which suggests that blood repertoires may reflect the thyroid immune response. Sample size was not statistically predetermined, and group allocation was not concealed from the investigators.

A patient counted as having stable hyperthyroidism if there was no progression to ophthalmopathy within 18 months of follow-up. Hyperthyroidism patients were newly diagnosed, were aged 18 to 65 years, and had a disease duration under 2 months. Anyone with other autoimmune diseases, uncontrolled infections, pregnancy or lactation was excluded from the study. Clinical symptoms, serum thyroxine, TRAb, thyroid ultrasound and orbital computed tomography formed the basis of the diagnosis. Using Ficoll-Paque density gradient centrifugation, PBMCs were isolated from about 9.4 ml of fresh peripheral blood. Total RNA was extracted with Trizol reagent and quality-checked on an Agilent 2100 Bioanalyzer. For repertoire sequencing, the TCR beta CDR3 regions were amplified from RNA transcripts. A first-round RT-PCR used HTBI primers with the Qiagen OneStep RT-PCR kit, followed by a second-round multiplex PCR, size selection and purification. Libraries were sequenced paired-end with 100 bp reads on an Illumina HiSeq2000. The original pipeline was this. SOAPnuke was used to process the reads, throwing out any read that had adapters, had uncalled bases, had a mean Phred below 15, or lacked an exact constant-primer or identifier match. COPE v1.2.5 was used to merge the high-quality paired reads. Each unique nucleotide sequence was defined as a clonotype, and clonotypes were aligned to IMGT TRB V, D and J references with MiTCR v1.1. The analysis was limited to V-J combinations with a frequency above 0.0001, which together covered 98% to 99.2% of repertoires. For each V-J combination, a TCR clonal expansion and chaos score was defined as the ratio of F50 clonal expansion to chaos observed in the TCRdist matrix. Welch's t-statistics and random forest were used to reduce features to about 14 V-J combinations, which were fed into a naive Bayes classifier. The Morisita-Horn index was used to measure how similar the thyroid and blood repertoires were. TCRdb reanalyzed the raw reads on its own, using fastp at Q25 for trimming and MiXCR for clone calling, and kept in-frame beta chains. Duplicate CDR3 protein sequences are folded into a single record with the most common DNA and genes. It is TCRdb's table, rather than the study itself, that gives the V and J calls and clone size. The sample table records some 380,000 distinct CDR3 sequences; 15% of these occur just once. The ten largest account for roughly 7% of the sample.

This TCR was sampled from a woman aged 18-29 years with stable Graves' hyperthyroidism. Donor details come from another sample of the same person, matched by shared clones. The sample was peripheral blood.

The nucleotides read TGCAGCGTTGAAATCAGAGATTACGAGCAGTACTTC. Translated, this is CSVEIRDYEQYF. This sequence uses TRBV29-1 and TRBJ2-7; the D gene lacks a confident call. The trim is 2 bases for V and 4 bases for J, with a gap of 9 bases between the germline ends. The germline V gene encodes CDR1 SQVTM and CDR2 ANQGSEA. The CDR3 holds 12 amino acids from the cysteine to the phenylalanine. Only the CDR3 portion is preserved as DNA: 36 bases, with reading frame beginning at the first base.